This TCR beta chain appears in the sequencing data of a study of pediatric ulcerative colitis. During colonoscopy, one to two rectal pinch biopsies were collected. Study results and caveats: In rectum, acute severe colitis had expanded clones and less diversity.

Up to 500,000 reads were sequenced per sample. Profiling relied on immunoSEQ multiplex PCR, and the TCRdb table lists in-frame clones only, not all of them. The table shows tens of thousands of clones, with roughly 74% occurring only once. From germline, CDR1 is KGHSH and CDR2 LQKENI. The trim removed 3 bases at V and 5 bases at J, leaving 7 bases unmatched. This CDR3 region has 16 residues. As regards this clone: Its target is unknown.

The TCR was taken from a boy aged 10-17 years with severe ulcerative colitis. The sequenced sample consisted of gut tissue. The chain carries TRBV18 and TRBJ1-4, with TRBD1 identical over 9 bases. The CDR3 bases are TGTGCCAGCTCACCGGTCACCGGACAGGGGAATGAAAAACTGTTTTTT. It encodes CASSPVTGQGNEKLFF. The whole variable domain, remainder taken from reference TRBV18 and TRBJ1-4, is NAGVMQNPRHLVRRRGQEARLRCSPMKGHSHVYWYRQLPEEGLKFMVYLQKENIIDESGMPKERFSAEFPKEGPSILRIQQVVRGDSAAYFCASSPVTGQGNEKLFFGSGTQLSVL.